Below are 4 T cell receptor beta chains sequenced from a single sample in a study of cytomegalovirus exposure and HLA in healthy donors. Produced via immunoSEQ multiplex PCR; TCRdb's table is partial and in-frame only. Among under 300,000 clones listed, around 88% were seen once. Sequencing was done on a sample of PBMCs. The receptors derive from a woman in her twenties or thirties in good health and CMV-seropositive.

This chain joins TRBV5-1 and TRBJ2-3; D is uncertain. The CDR3 is made up of 15 amino acids. Trimming took off 0 bases at V and 0 bases at J, with 8 bases between the two ends. Per germline, CDR1 SGHRS and CDR2 YFSETQ. The CDR3 region has the DNA TGCGCCAGCAGCTTGGCCCAAATTAGCACAGATACGCAGTATTTT. Translated, it gives CASSLAQISTDTQYF.

This sequence joins TRBV6-1 and TRBJ2-7; 11 positions match TRBD2. Trimming cost V 2 bases and J 6 bases; bases outside gene matches: 6. This CDR3 spans 15 amino acids. Germline V lookup: CDR1 MNHNS, CDR2 SASEGT. The CDR3 reads CASSELAGGPGEQYF. The CDR3 nucleotides read TGTGCCAGCAGTGAACTAGCGGGAGGTCCGGGCGAGCAGTACTTC.

The rearrangement joins TRBV5-6 to TRBJ2-7; TRBD2 agrees at 7 bases. Germline lookup yields CDR1 SGHDT and CDR2 YYEEEE. V was clipped by 0 bases and J by 1 base; unmatched bases: 7. The CDR3 length is 16 residues. In DNA, the CDR3 is TGTGCCAGCAGCTTGGCCGGGGGGATAGGATCCTACGAGCAGTACTTC. It encodes CASSLAGGIGSYEQYF.

This chain links TRBV2 with TRBJ2-1; D is perhaps TRBD2 (5 bases). This CDR3 is built from 17 residues. Germline assignment: CDR1 SNHLY and CDR2 FYNNEI. Trimming removed 1 base at V and 8 bases at J, with 21 bases between. Here the CDR3 DNA reads TGTGCCAGCAGTGAAGTCCCCGGGAATCAGGCAGTAGATGAGCAGTTCTTC. The encoded protein is CASSEVPGNQAVDEQFF. The full variable domain, in which reference TRBV2 and TRBJ2-1 provide the parts outside the CDR3, is EPEVTQTPSHQVTQMGQEVILRCVPISNHLYFYWYRQILGQKVEFLVSFYNNEISEKSEIFDDQFSVERPDGSNFTLKIRSTKLEDSAMYFCASSEVPGNQAVDEQFFGPGTRLTVL.